Following are 11 T cell receptor beta chains from one sample sequenced in a study of OX40 agonist ivuxolimab in advanced cancers. TCRdb's copy holds only in-frame clones and misses some; the assay was immunoSEQ multiplex PCR. The data contain 30,000 to 35,000 clones, roughly 84% of them singletons. The sample here was CD4+ or CD8+ T cells sorted from blood, taken in a trial of the OX40 agonist ivuxolimab. All receptors derive from an adult with an advanced solid tumor such as melanoma, head and neck, liver or kidney cancer.

The chain recombines TRBV30 with TRBJ2-3; 7 bases map to TRBD2. Per the germline V gene, CDR1 is GTSNPN and CDR2 is SVGIG (reference sequence). Trimming removed 3 bases from V and 2 bases from J; junction bases left unmatched: 11. The CDR3 contains 16 residues. CDR3 nucleotides: TGTGCCTGGAGCCTAGGGGACTATCTAACCACAGATACGCAGTATTTT. Protein sequence: CAWSLGDYLTTDTQYF. The full variable domain, rest sourced from reference TRBV30 and TRBJ2-3, is SQTIHQWPATLVQPVGSPLSLECTVEGTSNPNLYWYRQAAGRGLQLLFYSVGIGQISSEVPQNLSASRPQDRQFILSSKKLLLSDSGFYLCAWSLGDYLTTDTQYFGPGTRLTVL.

The V and J genes are TRBV7-3 and TRBJ2-1; D is unclear. Trimming shortened V by 1 base and J by 2 bases, and 9 bases separated the two germline ends. Germline V gene data show CDR1 as SGHTA and CDR2 as FQGTGA. The CDR3 sequence is 15 residues long. This chain's CDR3 is CASSLSGQAYNEQFF. The CDR3 bases are TGTGCCAGCAGCTTAAGTGGGCAGGCCTACAATGAGCAGTTCTTC.

The chain carries TRBV14 and TRBJ1-2; no clear D. Trimming took 1 base from V and 2 from J, leaving 5 bases between them. CDR3 length: 13 residues. Germline-derived CDR1 and CDR2 are SGHDN and FVKESK. The chain's CDR3 is CASSQGWNYGYTF. The CDR3 nucleotides read TGTGCCAGCAGCCAAGGTTGGAACTATGGCTACACCTTC.

The chain is built from TRBV30 and TRBJ1-3; a weak D match, TRBD1 (6 bases). The CDR3 extends over 15 amino acids. Deletions cut 5 bases from V and 1 base from J, with 15 bases between. CDR1 and CDR2 from the germline V gene are GTSNPN and SVGIG (reference sequence). The CDR3 nucleotides are TGTGCCTGGCGTACCCCAGGGGCATCTGGAAACACCATATATTTT. Translated, it gives CAWRTPGASGNTIYF.

This clone has a single count. The chain links TRBV7-9 to TRBJ2-7, with 8 bases identical to TRBD1. The germline V gene encodes CDR1 SEHNR and CDR2 FQNEAQ (reference sequence). This CDR3 has 13 residues. V dropped 3 bases and J dropped 3; count of bases not matched to a gene: 1. In DNA, the CDR3 is TGTGCCAGCAGCTTTGGACAGGGCTACGAGCAGTACTTC. This translates into CASSFGQGYEQYF.

The V and J genes are TRBV28 and TRBJ1-4; 7 bases align to TRBD1. CDR1 and CDR2 (germline): MDHEN, SYDVKM. This CDR3 is built from 14 residues. The junction had 10 bases not matched to a gene; V was cut back by 8 bases and J by 7 bases. DNA for the CDR3: TGTGCCAGCTTTCCGGGGACAGCCGGTGAAAAACTGTTTTTT. Translating gives CASFPGTAGEKLFF.

The CDR3 DNA sequence: TGTGCCAGCAGCCTTAGTGAGACGGAGACCCAGTACTTC. Translated, it gives CASSLSETETQYF. The V gene is TRBV9, the J gene TRBJ2-5; no firm D call. Trimming shortened V by 4 bases and J by 5 bases, and 12 bases separated the two germline ends. CDR3 size: 13 residues. Germline CDR1 reads SGDLS; CDR2 reads YYNGEE.

The J gene is TRBJ2-5, the V gene TRBV29-1; TRBD2 agrees at 7 bases. The CDR3 is made up of 15 amino acids. Germline-derived CDR1 and CDR2 are SQVTM and ANQGSEA. V lost 0 bases and J lost 1; bases outside the gene matches: 5. CDR3 amino acids: CSVEDWGLPQETQYF. CDR3 nucleotides: TGCAGCGTTGAAGATTGGGGACTACCCCAAGAGACCCAGTACTTC.

V and J are TRBV7-9 and TRBJ2-5; no reliable D call. This CDR3 region has 11 residues. Germline values: CDR1 SEHNR, CDR2 FQNEAQ (reference sequence). V dropped 5 bases and J dropped 2 bases, with 3 bases sitting between them. CDR3 protein: CASSVQETQYF. In nucleotides, the CDR3 is TGTGCCAGCAGCGTGCAAGAGACCCAGTACTTC. The variable domain in full, with the rest retrieved from reference TRBV7-9 and TRBJ2-5, is DTGVSQNPRHKITKRGQNVTFRCDPISEHNRLYWYRQTLGQGPEFLTYFQNEAQLEKSRLLSDRFSAERPKGSFSTLEIQRTEQGDSAMYLCASSVQETQYFGPGTRLLVL.

The chain joins TRBV27 to TRBJ2-7; D possibly uses TRBD1 or TRBD2 (5 bases each). In germline, CDR1 is MNHEY, CDR2 SMNVEV (reference sequence). This CDR3 is 14 amino acids long. Trimming pared 3 bases from V and 2 bases from J, leaving 11 bases between. Here the CDR3 reads CASSFGGITYEQYF. In DNA form, the CDR3 reads TGTGCCAGCAGTTTTGGGGGAATTACCTACGAGCAGTACTTC.

Only one count was recorded for this clone. The V and J genes are TRBV6-1 and TRBJ2-7; D unresolved. V shed 7 bases and J shed 3 bases, with 13 bases lying between them. CDR3 length: 13 residues. From germline, CDR1 is MNHNS and CDR2 SASEGT. This CDR3 is CASNQWGIYEQYF. CDR3 DNA sequence: TGTGCCAGCAACCAATGGGGTATCTACGAGCAGTACTTC.